This TCR beta chain was recovered during a study of blood T cell repertoires in COVID-19. Original processing methods: Estimation of nucleated cell counts relied on the amplification of reference gene primers. Produced via immunoSEQ multiplex PCR; TCRdb's table is partial and in-frame only. The V and J calls and clone size come from that table; D and trimming were worked out from the DNA. This sample has 150,000 to 200,000 clones; 65% to 90% occur once, and the top ten carry 1.5%. The germline V gene encodes CDR1 KGHDR and CDR2 SFDVKD. This CDR3 is built from 15 residues. J was trimmed by 7 bases and V by 3 bases; bases with no gene match: 6.

V gene TRBV24-1 combines with J gene TRBJ2-2, with 8 nucleotides matching TRBD2. This sequence was found in a human donor in a cohort sampled during active COVID-19. The sequencing input was peripheral blood. CDR3 DNA: TGTGCCACCAGTGATCCAGGGACTAGAAGCGGGGAGCTGTTTTTT. Amino acid sequence: CATSDPGTRSGELFF.